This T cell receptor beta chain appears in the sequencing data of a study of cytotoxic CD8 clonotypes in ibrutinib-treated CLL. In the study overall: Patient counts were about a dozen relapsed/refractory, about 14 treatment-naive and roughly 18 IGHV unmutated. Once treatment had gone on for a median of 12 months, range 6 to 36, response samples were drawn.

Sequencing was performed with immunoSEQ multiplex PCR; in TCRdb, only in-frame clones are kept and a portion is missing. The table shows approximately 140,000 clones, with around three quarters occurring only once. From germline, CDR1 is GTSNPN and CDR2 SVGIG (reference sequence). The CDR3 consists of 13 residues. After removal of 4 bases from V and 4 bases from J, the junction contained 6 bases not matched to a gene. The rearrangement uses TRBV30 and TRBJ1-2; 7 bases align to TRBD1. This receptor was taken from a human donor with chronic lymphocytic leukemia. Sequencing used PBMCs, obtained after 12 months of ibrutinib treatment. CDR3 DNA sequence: TGTGCCTGGATGAGGGACAGCTCCTATGGCTACACCTTC. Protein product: CAWMRDSSYGYTF.